This paragraph reports one T cell receptor (beta chain). The sample belongs to a study of OX40 agonist ivuxolimab in advanced cancers. The repertoire was sequenced with immunoSEQ multiplex PCR; TCRdb's copy has only in-frame clones and lacks some. The table records 55,000 to 80,000 clones, almost 85% of them present only once. The CDR3 contains 12 residues. The germline CDR1 and CDR2 sequences are MNHNY and SVGAGI (reference sequence). V was trimmed by 8 bases and J by 7 bases, leaving 12 bases between them. The sequenced sample was CD4+ or CD8+ T cells sorted from blood, obtained in a trial of the OX40 agonist ivuxolimab. The chain recombines TRBV6-6 with TRBJ1-5, with a tentative D call TRBD1 (5 bases). The TCR was taken from an adult with an advanced solid tumor such as melanoma, head and neck, liver or kidney cancer. The CDR3 region has the DNA TGTGCCAGCTTTGGGGGGGGGCAGCCCCAGCATTTT. As protein: CASFGGGQPQHF.